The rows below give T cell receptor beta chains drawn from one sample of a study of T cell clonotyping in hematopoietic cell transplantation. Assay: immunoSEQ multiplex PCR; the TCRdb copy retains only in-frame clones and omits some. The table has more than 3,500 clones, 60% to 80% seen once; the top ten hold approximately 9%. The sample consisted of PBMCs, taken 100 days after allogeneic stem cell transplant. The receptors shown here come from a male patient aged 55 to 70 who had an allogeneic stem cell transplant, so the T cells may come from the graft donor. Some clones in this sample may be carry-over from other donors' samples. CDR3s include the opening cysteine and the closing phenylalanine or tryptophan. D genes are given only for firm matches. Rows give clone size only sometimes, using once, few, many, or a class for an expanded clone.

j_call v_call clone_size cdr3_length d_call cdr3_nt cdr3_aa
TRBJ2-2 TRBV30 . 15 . TGTGCCTGGAGTCCGAACCGGGTCCGAACCGGGGAGCTGTTTTTT CAWSPNRVRTGELFF
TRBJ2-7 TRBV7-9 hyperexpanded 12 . TGTGCCAGCAGCCCCGTCAGCTACGAGCAGTACTTC CASSPVSYEQYF
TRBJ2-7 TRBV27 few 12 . TGTGCCAGTTTCTCGGCCTCCTACGAGCAGTACTTC CASFSASYEQYF
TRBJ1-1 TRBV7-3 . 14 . TGTGCCAGCAGCGTTATGCCCTCAAGCGCTGAAGCTTTCTTT CASSVMPSSAEAFF
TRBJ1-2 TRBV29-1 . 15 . TGCAGCGTTGTGGGCCCGAGGGGCTCCAGCTATGGCTACACCTTC CSVVGPRGSSYGYTF
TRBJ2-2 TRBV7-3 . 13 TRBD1 TGTGCCAGCAGTGCAGGGGGCACCGGGGAGCTGTTTTTT CASSAGGTGELFF
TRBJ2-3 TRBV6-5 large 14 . TGTGCCAGCAGACTGTCTGGTAGCGGAGATACGCAGTATTTT CASRLSGSGDTQYF
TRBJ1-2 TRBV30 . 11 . TGTGCCTGGAGTGTGGGATATGGCTACACCTTC CAWSVGYGYTF
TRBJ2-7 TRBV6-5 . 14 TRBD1 TGTGCCAGCGGCCGGGACAGGGGGCTCTACGAGCAGTACTTC CASGRDRGLYEQYF
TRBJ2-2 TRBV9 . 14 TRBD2 TGTGCCAGCAGCGTTATAGCGGGAGCCGGGGAGCTGTTTTTT CASSVIAGAGELFF
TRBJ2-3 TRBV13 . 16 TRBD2 TGTGCCAGCAGCCAAGATATAGCGGGTGGGATGAATACGCAGTATTTT CASSQDIAGGMNTQYF
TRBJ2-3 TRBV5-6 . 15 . TGTGCCAGCAGCTTAGGGGTACAGAGACCCGATACGCAGTATTTT CASSLGVQRPDTQYF
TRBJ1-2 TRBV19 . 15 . TGTGCCAGTAGTATAGATACAGTGGCTAACTATGGCTACACCTTC CASSIDTVANYGYTF
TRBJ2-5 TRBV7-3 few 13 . TGTGCCAGCAGCAAAGGGAGCCAAGAGACCCAGTACTTC CASSKGSQETQYF
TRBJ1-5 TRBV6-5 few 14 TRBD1 TGTGCCAGCAGTCAGGACAGGTCGTATCAGCCCCAGCATTTT CASSQDRSYQPQHF
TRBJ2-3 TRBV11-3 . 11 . TGTGCCAGCAGCTTAACAGATACGCAGTATTTT CASSLTDTQYF
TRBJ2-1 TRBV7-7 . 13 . TGTGCCAACAGCTTAGGACTCTACAATGAGCAGTTCTTC CANSLGLYNEQFF
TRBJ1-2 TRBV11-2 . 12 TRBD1 TGTGCCAGCAGCCTCTCAGGGGGAGGCTACACCTTC CASSLSGGGYTF
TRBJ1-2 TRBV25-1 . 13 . TGTGCCAGCAGCCCTACAGCGTATGGGGGCTACACCTTC CASSPTAYGGYTF
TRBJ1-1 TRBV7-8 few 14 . TGTGCCAGCAGCTTCTGGACTGCGATCACTGAAGCTTTCTTT CASSFWTAITEAFF
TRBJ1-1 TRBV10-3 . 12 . TGTGCCATCGGGCGGGCGGGCACTGAAGCTTTCTTT CAIGRAGTEAFF
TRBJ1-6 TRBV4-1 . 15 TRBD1 TGCGCCAGCAGCCAAAACAGGGGTCGGGATTCACCCCTCCACTTT CASSQNRGRDSPLHF
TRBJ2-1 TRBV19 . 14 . TGTGCCAGTAACCTTGGGTCAGCCTACAATGAGCAGTTCTTC CASNLGSAYNEQFF
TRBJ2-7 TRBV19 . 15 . TGTGCCAGTAGTATAGAGGACACTGGGGGCTACGAGCAGTACTTC CASSIEDTGGYEQYF
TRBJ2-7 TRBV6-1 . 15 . TGTGCCAGCAGTGCGACCTGGGGGGCTCCCTACGAGCAGTACTTC CASSATWGAPYEQYF
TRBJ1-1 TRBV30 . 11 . TGTGCCCGGCAGGGGAACACTGAAGCTTTCTTT CARQGNTEAFF
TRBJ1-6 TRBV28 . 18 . TGTGCCACCCGCAGCGGGGCAGATCCGAGCTCCTATAATTCACCCCTCCACTTT CATRSGADPSSYNSPLHF
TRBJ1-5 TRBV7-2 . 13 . TGTGCCAGCAGCTTAGGGGGGATTCAGCCCCAGCATTTT CASSLGGIQPQHF
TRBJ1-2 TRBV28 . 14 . TGTGCCAGCAGTCTCCTCCAGGAGGTAGATGGCTACACCTTC CASSLLQEVDGYTF
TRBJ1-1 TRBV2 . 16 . TGTGCCAGCAGCGGGATAGAGCTTCGGGGGAACACTGAAGCTTTCTTT CASSGIELRGNTEAFF
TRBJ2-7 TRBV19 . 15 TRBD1 TGTGCCAGTAGTCCCTGGGGGACAGGGGGCTACGAGCAGTACTTC CASSPWGTGGYEQYF
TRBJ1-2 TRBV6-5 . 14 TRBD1 TGTGCCAGCAGTTACGGGAGGGGGCTCTATGGCTACACCTTC CASSYGRGLYGYTF
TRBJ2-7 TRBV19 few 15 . TGTGCCAGTACTCCCAAATTCGGAGGGGGGTACGAGCAGTACTTC CASTPKFGGGYEQYF
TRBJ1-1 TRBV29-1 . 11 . TGCAGCGGAACAGAGAACACTGAAGCTTTCTTT CSGTENTEAFF
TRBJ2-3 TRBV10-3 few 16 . TGTGCCATCAGTGAGTCATTTGGAGCCATCACAGATACGCAGTATTTT CAISESFGAITDTQYF
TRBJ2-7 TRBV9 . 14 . TGTGCCAGCAGCGTAGGGACCAACCCTAAGGAGCAGTACTTC CASSVGTNPKEQYF
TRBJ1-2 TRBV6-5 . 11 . TGTGCCAGCAGCCCAGGGTTTGGCTACACCTTC CASSPGFGYTF
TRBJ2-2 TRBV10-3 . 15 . TGTGCCATCTCGGTACAGGGAGCGAACACCGGGGAGCTGTTTTTT CAISVQGANTGELFF
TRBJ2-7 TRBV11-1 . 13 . TGTGCCAGCAGCAGGGCCGCCCGGGGCGAGCAGTACTTC CASSRAARGEQYF
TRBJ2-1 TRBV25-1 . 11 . TGTGCCAGCTCCGACACTAATGAGCAGTTCTTC CASSDTNEQFF
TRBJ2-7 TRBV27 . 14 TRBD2 TGTGCCAGCAGTCAGACTAGCGCAGGTTACGAGCAGTACTTC CASSQTSAGYEQYF
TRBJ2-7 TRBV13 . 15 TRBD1 TGTGCCAGCAGCTTAGGCCCGGACAGGGTGCACGAGCAGTACTTC CASSLGPDRVHEQYF
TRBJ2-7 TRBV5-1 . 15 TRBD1 TGCGCCAGCAAAGGGTCAGACAGGGGGGACCACGAGCAGTACTTC CASKGSDRGDHEQYF
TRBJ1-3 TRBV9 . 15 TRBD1 TGTGCCAGCAGCGTAGAGACAGGGTCTGGAAACACCATATATTTT CASSVETGSGNTIYF
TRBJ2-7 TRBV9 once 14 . TGTGCCAGCTCTGGGGGACAAAGCTCCTACGAGCAGTACTTC CASSGGQSSYEQYF
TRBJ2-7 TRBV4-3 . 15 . TGCGCCAGCAGCCAAGAAGCAGGGGCCAACTACGAGCAGTACTTC CASSQEAGANYEQYF
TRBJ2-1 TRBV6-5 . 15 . TGTGCCAGCAGTTGCGGCGGGAACTCCTACAATGAGCAGTTCTTC CASSCGGNSYNEQFF
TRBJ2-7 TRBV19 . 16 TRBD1 TGTGCCAGTAGTAAATCACTGGACAGGGGGCGCGACGAGCAGTACTTC CASSKSLDRGRDEQYF
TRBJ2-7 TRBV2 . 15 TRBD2 TGTGCCAGCGGGGGAGGGACCCATCGGCTCTACGAGCAGTACTTC CASGGGTHRLYEQYF
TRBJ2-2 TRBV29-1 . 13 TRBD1 TGCAGCGTTAAGCAGACAGGGGCCGGGGAGCTGTTTTTT CSVKQTGAGELFF
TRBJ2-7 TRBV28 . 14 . TGTGCCAGCAGTTTGCACCCCACCTCCTACGAGCAGTACTTC CASSLHPTSYEQYF
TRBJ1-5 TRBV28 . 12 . TGTGCCAGCACCTTAGGCAATCAGCCCCAGCATTTT CASTLGNQPQHF